This T cell receptor beta chain was retrieved from a study of regulatory T cells in long-lasting Graves disease. Study results and limitations: Lower TCR diversity was seen in persistent Graves' patients than in newly diagnosed ones.

Relying on iRepertoire HTBI primers and Arm-PCR of CDR3 regions, the team built TCR beta libraries. TCRdb ran MiXCR on the multiplex PCR reads and lists one entry per CDR3 protein. The repertoire holds approximately 470,000 distinct CDR3 sequences, roughly 15% seen once, with more than 9% in the top ten. This CDR3 is 15 amino acids long. V gave up 5 bases and J gave up 0 bases; unmatched junction bases: 4. Germline-derived CDR1 and CDR2 are SNHLY and FYNNEI. Stated time point: newly diagnosed GD, antithyroid drugs for less than 3 months. Preparation of the TCR library used RNA extracted from PBMCs. In its sample, this clonotype was seen many times. The target antigen is unknown. These data also featured in a second study, about T cells in Graves' hyperthyroidism and ophthalmopathy. As reported in that work: Researchers defined stable Graves' hyperthyroidism as no ophthalmopathy progression within 18 months. The HTBI primer set drove a first-round RT-PCR of the TCR CDR3.

The sample consisted of peripheral blood mononuclear cells (PBMCs), taken at new diagnosis, from a patient treated with antithyroid drugs. This sequence originates from a middle-aged man with Graves disease. The gene calls are TRBV2 and TRBJ2-4, with 7 nucleotides matching TRBD1. CDR3 amino acids: CASSTGTVAKNIQYF. CDR3 DNA sequence: TGTGCCAGCAGTACCGGGACAGTAGCCAAAAACATTCAGTACTTC.